Listed below are T cell receptor beta chains from one sample, sequenced in a study of spatial heterogeneity in lung cancer. MiXCR, applied by TCRdb to the 5' RACE reads, yields one record per CDR3 protein. The data contain 1,800 or so distinct CDR3 sequences, around 5.3% of them singletons. The starting material was lung tumor tissue, obtained at surgery. These receptors were taken from a male donor with early-stage non-small cell lung cancer. Both conserved end residues are part of each CDR3. D genes are given only for firm matches. For some rows the clone size is stated as once, few or many, or as a class when expanded; others skip it.

clone_size: medium-sized
v_call: TRBV30
d_call: TRBD2
j_call: TRBJ2-7
cdr3_aa: CARSSGQTYEQYF
cdr3_nt: TGTGCACGCTCTAGCGGACAAACCTACGAGCAGTACTTC

clone_size: medium-sized
v_call: TRBV27
d_call: TRBD1
j_call: TRBJ2-7
cdr3_aa: CASDDRDHEQYF
cdr3_nt: TGTGCCAGCGACGACAGGGATCACGAGCAGTACTTC

clone_size: medium-sized
v_call: TRBV20-1
d_call: -
j_call: TRBJ1-5
cdr3_aa: CSAEQGSSNQPQHF
cdr3_nt: TGCAGTGCTGAACAGGGAAGTAGCAATCAGCCCCAGCATTTT

clone_size: medium-sized
v_call: TRBV29-1
d_call: -
j_call: TRBJ1-1
cdr3_aa: CSVNLPDAEAFF
cdr3_nt: TGCAGCGTCAACCTTCCAGACGCTGAAGCTTTCTTT

clone_size: few
v_call: TRBV27
d_call: TRBD1
j_call: TRBJ1-4
cdr3_aa: CASSLGQASNEKLFF
cdr3_nt: TGTGCCAGCAGTTTGGGACAGGCCTCTAATGAAAAACTGTTTTTT

clone_size: medium-sized
v_call: TRBV7-9
d_call: -
j_call: TRBJ1-4
cdr3_aa: CASSLGIGGEKLFF
cdr3_nt: TGTGCCAGCAGCTTAGGGATCGGGGGTGAAAAACTGTTTTTT

clone_size: many
v_call: TRBV7-3
d_call: -
j_call: TRBJ2-3
cdr3_aa: CASSSSVEGDTQYF
cdr3_nt: TGTGCCAGCAGCTCTAGCGTCGAAGGAGATACGCAGTATTTT

clone_size: medium-sized
v_call: TRBV20-1
d_call: TRBD1
j_call: TRBJ2-2
cdr3_aa: CSAEPGQGLTGELFF
cdr3_nt: TGCAGTGCAGAGCCGGGACAGGGACTAACCGGGGAGCTGTTTTTT

clone_size: medium-sized
v_call: TRBV20-1
d_call: TRBD2
j_call: TRBJ2-7
cdr3_aa: CAAGGRAGEQYF
cdr3_nt: TGCGCTGCGGGGGGGAGGGCCGGAGAGCAGTACTTC

clone_size: medium-sized
v_call: TRBV28
d_call: TRBD2
j_call: TRBJ2-7
cdr3_aa: CASSIGLAGGTHEQYF
cdr3_nt: TGTGCCAGCAGCATTGGGCTAGCGGGAGGGACCCACGAGCAGTACTTC

clone_size: medium-sized
v_call: TRBV11-2
d_call: -
j_call: TRBJ2-7
cdr3_aa: CASSLTYDRIYEQYF
cdr3_nt: TGTGCCAGCAGCTTAACCTACGACAGGATCTACGAGCAGTACTTC

clone_size: medium-sized
v_call: TRBV20-1
d_call: TRBD2
j_call: TRBJ2-2
cdr3_aa: CSAPDSGRARNTGELFF
cdr3_nt: TGCAGTGCGCCCGATAGCGGGAGGGCGCGAAACACCGGGGAGCTGTTTTTT

clone_size: -
v_call: TRBV30
d_call: -
j_call: TRBJ2-2
cdr3_aa: CAWSVWDLDTGELFF
cdr3_nt: TGTGCCTGGAGTGTATGGGACCTCGACACCGGGGAGCTGTTTTTT

clone_size: once
v_call: TRBV7-3
d_call: TRBD2
j_call: TRBJ2-7
cdr3_aa: CASRLTSGNVYEQYF
cdr3_nt: TGTGCCAGCAGACTAACTAGCGGGAACGTCTACGAGCAGTACTTC

clone_size: medium-sized
v_call: TRBV28
d_call: TRBD2
j_call: TRBJ2-7
cdr3_aa: CASSAQLAEPSYEQYF
cdr3_nt: TGTGCCAGCAGTGCCCAGCTAGCGGAACCCTCCTACGAGCAGTACTTC

clone_size: medium-sized
v_call: TRBV6-5
d_call: -
j_call: TRBJ2-7
cdr3_aa: CASSTRFGNVEAYF
cdr3_nt: TGTGCCAGCAGTACCCGCTTTGGAAATGTGGAGGCTTACTTC

clone_size: large
v_call: TRBV10-3
d_call: TRBD2
j_call: TRBJ2-2
cdr3_aa: CAISGGRYTGELFF
cdr3_nt: TGTGCCATCAGTGGCGGGAGGTACACCGGGGAGCTGTTTTTT

clone_size: medium-sized
v_call: TRBV6-5
d_call: TRBD1
j_call: TRBJ2-5
cdr3_aa: CASSSRDRHYF
cdr3_nt: TGTGCCAGCTCTTCCAGGGACAGACACTACTTC

clone_size: large
v_call: TRBV5-1
d_call: -
j_call: TRBJ2-7
cdr3_aa: CASSLLSGPTYEQYF
cdr3_nt: TGCGCCAGCAGCCTGCTTAGCGGACCGACCTACGAGCAGTACTTC

clone_size: few
v_call: TRBV29-1
d_call: TRBD1
j_call: TRBJ1-4
cdr3_aa: CSASDRGNEKLFF
cdr3_nt: TGCAGCGCCTCGGACAGGGGGAATGAAAAACTGTTTTTT

clone_size: medium-sized
v_call: TRBV13
d_call: -
j_call: TRBJ1-3
cdr3_aa: CASMGQWVYSGNTIYF
cdr3_nt: TGTGCCAGCATGGGGCAGTGGGTTTACTCTGGAAACACCATATATTTT

clone_size: medium-sized
v_call: TRBV6-1
d_call: -
j_call: TRBJ2-2
cdr3_aa: CASIPRAKSNTGELFF
cdr3_nt: TGTGCCAGCATCCCGCGGGCGAAGTCCAACACCGGGGAGCTGTTTTTT

clone_size: medium-sized
v_call: TRBV6-5
d_call: -
j_call: TRBJ1-2
cdr3_aa: CASSYNRVSYTF
cdr3_nt: TGTGCCAGCAGTTACAACAGGGTGAGCTACACCTTC

clone_size: large
v_call: TRBV24-1
d_call: -
j_call: TRBJ2-2
cdr3_aa: CATSDLTNTGELFF
cdr3_nt: TGTGCCACCAGTGACCTCACGAACACCGGGGAGCTGTTTTTT

clone_size: large
v_call: TRBV6-1
d_call: -
j_call: TRBJ2-2
cdr3_aa: CASSEAGGAGELFF
cdr3_nt: TGTGCCAGCAGTGAAGCGGGCGGGGCCGGGGAGCTGTTTTTT

clone_size: -
v_call: TRBV7-9
d_call: -
j_call: TRBJ2-1
cdr3_aa: CASSLRGYNEQFF
cdr3_nt: TGTGCCAGCAGCTTACGCGGGTACAATGAGCAGTTCTTC

clone_size: many
v_call: TRBV20-1
d_call: TRBD2
j_call: TRBJ2-1
cdr3_aa: CSAREAGVTYNEQFF
cdr3_nt: TGCAGTGCTAGAGAGGCGGGGGTTACCTACAATGAGCAGTTCTTC

clone_size: -
v_call: TRBV7-3
d_call: -
j_call: TRBJ2-1
cdr3_aa: CASSPGSSPGNEQFF
cdr3_nt: TGTGCCAGCAGCCCCGGGTCTAGCCCGGGGAATGAGCAGTTCTTC

clone_size: medium-sized
v_call: TRBV7-2
d_call: -
j_call: TRBJ2-5
cdr3_aa: CASSGGAQETQYF
cdr3_nt: TGTGCCAGCAGCGGGGGGGCGCAAGAGACCCAGTACTTC

clone_size: medium-sized
v_call: TRBV5-6
d_call: -
j_call: TRBJ2-1
cdr3_aa: CASSLFAGEGWMAYNEQFF
cdr3_nt: TGTGCCAGCAGCCTGTTTGCCGGCGAAGGGTGGATGGCCTACAATGAGCAGTTCTTC

clone_size: medium-sized
v_call: TRBV6-1
d_call: TRBD1
j_call: TRBJ2-5
cdr3_aa: CASSEWQGVVEETQYF
cdr3_nt: TGTGCCAGCAGTGAATGGCAGGGGGTAGTAGAAGAGACCCAGTACTTC

clone_size: medium-sized
v_call: TRBV11-2
d_call: -
j_call: TRBJ2-7
cdr3_aa: CASSLGQNSGEQYF
cdr3_nt: TGTGCCAGCAGCTTAGGACAAAATAGCGGCGAGCAGTACTTC

clone_size: medium-sized
v_call: TRBV28
d_call: TRBD1
j_call: TRBJ2-5
cdr3_aa: CASSFDVGQGDLSQYF
cdr3_nt: TGTGCCAGCAGCTTTGACGTCGGACAGGGGGACCTTTCCCAGTACTTC

clone_size: large
v_call: TRBV20-1
d_call: -
j_call: TRBJ2-5
cdr3_aa: CSAVPLGLRQETQYF
cdr3_nt: TGCAGTGCCGTCCCTCTAGGATTGCGACAAGAGACCCAGTACTTC

clone_size: few
v_call: TRBV7-3
d_call: -
j_call: TRBJ2-2
cdr3_aa: CASSPGLYTGELFF
cdr3_nt: TGTGCCAGCAGCCCCGGGTTATACACCGGGGAGCTGTTTTTT

clone_size: medium-sized
v_call: TRBV20-1
d_call: TRBD2
j_call: TRBJ2-5
cdr3_aa: CSAEPGLPGETQYF
cdr3_nt: TGCAGTGCTGAGCCGGGACTACCGGGCGAGACCCAGTACTTC

clone_size: medium-sized
v_call: TRBV20-1
d_call: -
j_call: TRBJ1-2
cdr3_aa: CSARDLQGPGGYTF
cdr3_nt: TGCAGTGCTAGAGACCTACAGGGCCCAGGGGGCTACACCTTC

clone_size: medium-sized
v_call: TRBV20-1
d_call: -
j_call: TRBJ2-7
cdr3_aa: CSARGMNYEQYF
cdr3_nt: TGCAGTGCTCGGGGTATGAACTACGAGCAGTACTTC

clone_size: medium-sized
v_call: TRBV7-7
d_call: TRBD1
j_call: TRBJ2-2
cdr3_aa: CASSLNPGQGGYTGELFF
cdr3_nt: TGTGCTAGCAGCTTAAATCCGGGACAGGGCGGGTACACCGGGGAGCTGTTTTTT

clone_size: few
v_call: TRBV6-5
d_call: -
j_call: TRBJ1-1
cdr3_aa: CASGILGNTEAFF
cdr3_nt: TGTGCCAGCGGTATACTTGGGAACACTGAAGCTTTCTTT

clone_size: medium-sized
v_call: TRBV3-1
d_call: -
j_call: TRBJ2-2
cdr3_aa: CASSQDARSRNTGELFF
cdr3_nt: TGTGCCAGCAGCCAAGATGCCAGGAGTAGGAACACCGGGGAGCTGTTTTTT

clone_size: medium-sized
v_call: TRBV9
d_call: TRBD2
j_call: TRBJ2-1
cdr3_aa: CASSVLAETYNEQFF
cdr3_nt: TGTGCCAGCAGCGTCCTAGCGGAGACCTACAATGAGCAGTTCTTC